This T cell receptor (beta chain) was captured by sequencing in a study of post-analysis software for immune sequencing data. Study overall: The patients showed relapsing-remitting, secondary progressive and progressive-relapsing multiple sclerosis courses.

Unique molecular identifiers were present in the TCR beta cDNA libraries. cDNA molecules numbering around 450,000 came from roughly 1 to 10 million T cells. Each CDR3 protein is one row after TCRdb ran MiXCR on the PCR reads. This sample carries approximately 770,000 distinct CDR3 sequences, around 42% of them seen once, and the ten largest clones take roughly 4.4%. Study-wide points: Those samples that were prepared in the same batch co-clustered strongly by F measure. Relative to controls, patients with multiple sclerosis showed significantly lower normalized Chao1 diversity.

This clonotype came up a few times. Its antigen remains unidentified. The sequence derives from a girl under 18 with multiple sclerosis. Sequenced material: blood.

The CDR3 sequence: CASSPGSIEETQYF. CDR3 bases: TGTGCCAGCAGCCCGGGGAGTATTGAAGAGACCCAGTACTTC. The rearrangement joins TRBV7-9 to TRBJ2-5; a possible D gene is TRBD2 (5 bases). CDR1 and CDR2 (germline): SEHNR, FQNEAQ (reference sequence). V was shortened by 5 bases and J by 3 bases, with 13 bases between the two germline ends. The CDR3 sequence is 14 residues long.